This passage covers 26 T cell receptor beta chains from one sample sequenced in a study of blood T cell repertoires in COVID-19. TCRdb's table, derived via immunoSEQ multiplex PCR, lists solely in-frame clones and lacks some. The sample carries under 150,000 clones, about 82% recorded once. Sequenced: PBMCs or T cells enriched from blood (not recorded which). These receptors were collected from a woman between 40 and 50 years old who had recovered from COVID-19.

The chain couples TRBV10-3 to TRBJ2-2; 7 bases map to TRBD1. The germline gives CDR1 ENHRY, CDR2 SYGVKD. Losses at the gene ends were 5 bases for V and 8 bases for J; bases not matched to a gene: 11. The CDR3 runs 15 residues. The CDR3 here is CAISTGDAALGELFF. CDR3 DNA sequence: TGTGCCATCAGTACAGGGGACGCCGCCTTGGGGGAGCTGTTTTTT.

This clone has a single count. V usage is TRBV12-3 or TRBV12-4 and J usage is TRBJ2-7; TRBD1 matches at 7 bases. V dropped 4 bases and J dropped 3; count of bases not matched to a gene: 3. This CDR3 spans 13 amino acids. The CDR3 region has the DNA TGTGCCAGCAGTTACGCAGGGGGCTACGAGCAGTACTTC. Amino acids: CASSYAGGYEQYF.

This rearrangement joins TRBV30 to TRBJ2-7; 9 positions agree with TRBD1. The CDR3 is 14 amino acids. V shed 4 bases and J 3 bases; nucleotides not matched to a gene: 7. Per the germline V gene, CDR1 is GTSNPN and CDR2 is SVGIG (reference sequence). In nucleotides, the CDR3 is TGTGCCTGGAACCAAGGGACAGGGCTCTACGAGCAGTACTTC. It translates to CAWNQGTGLYEQYF. The full variable domain, its missing parts supplied by reference TRBV30 and TRBJ2-7, is SQTIHQWPATLVQPVGSPLSLECTVEGTSNPNLYWYRQAAGRGLQLLFYSVGIGQISSEVPQNLSASRPQDRQFILSSKKLLLSDSGFYLCAWNQGTGLYEQYFGPGTRLTVT.

The chain employs TRBV10-3 and TRBJ2-7, with TRBD2 matching over 15 bases. The CDR3 sequence is 14 residues long. The V gene end was trimmed by 11 bases and the J gene end by 4 bases; junction bases not matched to a gene: 6. The germline CDR1 and CDR2 sequences are ENHRY and SYGVKD. The CDR3 nucleotides are TGTGCCTCAGGACTAGCGGGGGGGGATTACGAGCAGTACTTC. Its translation: CASGLAGGDYEQYF.

The rearrangement links TRBV4-2 to TRBJ2-7, with 7 bases identical to TRBD1. V shed 0 bases, J shed 5 bases, and the junction held 10 bases outside the gene matches. This CDR3 contains 16 residues. CDR1 and CDR2 (germline): LGHNA, YNFKEQ. As DNA, the CDR3 is TGTGCCAGCAGCCAAGATGGACCGGGACAGACTGACGAGCAGTACTTC. The encoded protein is CASSQDGPGQTDEQYF.

This clone has only a few counts. V gene TRBV7-3 combines with J gene TRBJ2-2; TRBD2 agrees at 12 bases. CDR1 is SGHTA, CDR2 FQGTGA, per germline. The CDR3 is 15 residues long. The V gene end was trimmed by 4 bases and the J gene end by 5 bases; junction bases not matched to a gene: 2. CDR3 in amino acids: CASSSTSGRTGELFF. CDR3 nucleotides: TGTGCCAGCAGCTCGACTAGCGGGAGAACCGGGGAGCTGTTTTTT.

The rearrangement joins TRBV27 to TRBJ1-1; D remains ambiguous. V lost 7 bases, J lost 5 bases, and 20 bases lay in between. The CDR3 consists of 15 residues. Germline loops: CDR1 MNHEY, CDR2 SMNVEV (reference sequence). CDR3 protein: CASNPAGVRRTEAFF. The CDR3 nucleotides are TGTGCCAGCAATCCCGCTGGGGTCCGGAGGACTGAAGCTTTCTTT.

The J gene is TRBJ2-2, the V gene TRBV3-1 (or the pseudogene TRBV3-2); possibly TRBD1 for D (5 bases). The CDR3 totals 13 residues. Germline CDR1 and CDR2: LGHDT and YNNKEL (reference sequence). Trimming shortened V by 5 bases and J by 6 bases, and 10 bases separated the two germline ends. Here the CDR3 DNA reads TGTGCCAGCAGCAGTTTAGGGGCCGGGGAGCTGTTTTTT. The encoded protein is CASSSLGAGELFF.

This clone was seen once. The genes are TRBV19 and TRBJ1-5, with D tentatively TRBD1 (5 bases). Looked up from germline, CDR1 is LNHDA and CDR2 is SQIVND (reference sequence). V was pared by 0 bases and J by 4 bases, with 13 bases between. This CDR3 contains 16 residues. CDR3 in DNA: TGTGCCAGTAGTATAGATCTTAGGGCAGGGAATCAGCCCCAGCATTTT. Amino acid sequence: CASSIDLRAGNQPQHF.

The chain couples TRBV7-8 to TRBJ2-2; tentatively, D is TRBD2 (5 bases). Trimming took off 4 bases at V and 4 bases at J, with 10 bases between the two ends. The CDR3 length is 14 residues. Germline assignment: CDR1 SGHVS and CDR2 FQNEAQ. This chain's CDR3 is CASSSILGTGELFF. Written as DNA, the CDR3 is TGTGCCAGCAGCTCCATACTAGGCACCGGGGAGCTGTTTTTT.

The rearrangement links TRBV25-1 to TRBJ1-5; D is perhaps TRBD1 (5 bases). Germline V gene lookup returns CDR1 MGHDK and CDR2 SYGVNS. The germline V and J ends were trimmed by 3 bases and 6 bases, with 12 bases remaining between them. The length of the CDR3 is 14 residues. CDR3 in amino acids: CASSESAGTQPQHF. The CDR3 nucleotides are TGTGCCAGCAGTGAGAGTGCGGGGACTCAGCCCCAGCATTTT.

This clone has just a few counts. V and J are TRBV9 and TRBJ1-1, with D maybe TRBD1 (6 bases). The germline CDR1 and CDR2 sequences are SGDLS and YYNGEE. CDR3 length: 14 amino acids. With 4 bases removed from V and 6 bases from J, the gap between germline ends came to 16 bases. The CDR3 coding sequence is TGTGCCAGCAGCCCCCGGGGGGCGGTCGCTGAAGCTTTCTTT. Its protein is CASSPRGAVAEAFF.

This chain links TRBV24-1 with TRBJ1-1; perhaps TRBD1 as D (5 bases). The CDR3 has 15 amino acids. Germline CDR1 KGHDR, CDR2 SFDVKD. The V end lost 7 bases, the J end lost 0 bases, and 14 bases lay between the germline ends. In nucleotides, the CDR3 is TGTGCCACCAGACGACAGACCACCCTGAACACTGAAGCTTTCTTT. It yields the protein CATRRQTTLNTEAFF.

Comment on this clone: Other DNA sequences in this sample translate to the same CDR3. The CDR3 sequence is CASSILAGDYNEQFF. The CDR3 nucleotides are TGTGCCAGTAGTATCCTCGCGGGGGATTACAATGAGCAGTTCTTC. J is TRBJ2-1 and V is TRBV19, with 7 bases identical to TRBD2. The junction had 6 bases not matched to a gene; V was cut back by 3 bases and J by 4 bases. The CDR3 consists of 15 residues. The germline CDR1 and CDR2 sequences are LNHDA and SQIVND (reference sequence).

This chain joins TRBV30 and TRBJ1-5, with 8 bases matching TRBD1. V was pared by 3 bases and J by 5 bases, with 9 bases of the junction left unmatched. The CDR3 contains 15 residues. The germline V gene has CDR1 GTSNPN and CDR2 SVGIG (reference sequence). For the CDR3, the DNA is TGTGCCTGGAGGTTGACAGGGGCCAAAGATCAGCCCCAGCATTTT. Encoded protein: CAWRLTGAKDQPQHF.

The chain carries TRBV5-4 and TRBJ1-3, with a weak D call TRBD1 (5 bases). From germline, CDR1 is SGHNT and CDR2 YYREEE (reference sequence). The V and J ends lost 4 bases and 0 bases respectively, with 11 bases between them. This CDR3 comprises 15 residues. The DNA of the CDR3 is TGTGCCAGCAGCGGCGCGACAGACTCTGGAAACACCATATATTTT. Protein: CASSGATDSGNTIYF. Full variable domain (rest looked up from reference TRBV5-4 and TRBJ1-3): ETGVTQSPTHLIKTRGQQVTLRCSSQSGHNTVSWYQQALGQGPQFIFQYYREEENGRGNFPPRFSGLQFPNYSSELNVNALELDDSALYLCASSGATDSGNTIYFGEGSWLTVV.

This clone occurred once. The chain combines TRBV9 with TRBJ2-1; TRBD2 matches at 13 bases. The V gene's germline CDR1 is SGDLS and CDR2 YYNGEE. V dropped 0 bases and J dropped 5; count of bases not matched to a gene: 8. This CDR3 spans 18 amino acids. The CDR3 DNA sequence: TGTGCCAGCAGCGTAGATATCACTAGCGGGAGGGCCCACAATGAGCAGTTCTTC. Its translation is CASSVDITSGRAHNEQFF.

This clone was observed once. J is TRBJ1-6 and V is TRBV5-8; D remains unclear. The V and J ends lost 0 bases and 11 bases respectively, with 6 bases between them. From germline, CDR1 is SGHTS and CDR2 YDEGEE. The CDR3 extends over 12 amino acids. CDR3 bases: TGTGCCAGCAGCTTGGAAGCGCCACCCCTCCACTTT. Translating it yields CASSLEAPPLHF. The complete variable domain, with remaining parts taken from reference TRBV5-8 and TRBJ1-6, reads EAGVTQSPTHLIKTRGQQATLRCSPISGHTSVYWYQQALGLGLQFLLWYDEGEERNRGNFPPRFSGRQFPNYSSELNVNALELEDSALYLCASSLEAPPLHFGNGTRLTVT.

V and J are TRBV13 and TRBJ1-6; maybe TRBD1 (6 bases). The V gene's germline CDR1 is PRHDT and CDR2 FYEKMQ (reference sequence). Trimming stripped 3 bases from V and 7 bases from J, with 16 bases between. This CDR3 has 16 amino acids. CDR3 nucleotide sequence: TGTGCCAGCAGCTTTTCCCTTGGACAGCCAAATTCACCCCTCCACTTT. It encodes CASSFSLGQPNSPLHF. Drawing the rest from reference TRBV13 and TRBJ1-6, the complete variable domain is AAGVIQSPRHLIKEKRETATLKCYPIPRHDTVYWYQQGPGQDPQFLISFYEKMQSDKGSIPDRFSAQQFSDYHSELNMSSLELGDSALYFCASSFSLGQPNSPLHFGNGTRLTVT.

The gene calls are TRBV30 and TRBJ1-1; tentative D call: TRBD1 (5 bases). Germline assignment: CDR1 GTSNPN and CDR2 SVGIG (reference sequence). V was trimmed by 3 bases and J by 12 bases, leaving 14 bases between them. CDR3 size: 11 residues. The CDR3: CAWRGPSGTFF. CDR3 bases: TGTGCCTGGAGGGGGCCCAGTGGAACTTTCTTT.

CDR3 DNA sequence: TGTGCCAGCAAACGAGGCCATGAGCAGTTCTTC. This gives the protein CASKRGHEQFF. The chain carries TRBV25-1 and TRBJ2-1; D is uncertain. This CDR3 contains 11 residues. Germline V gene data show CDR1 as MGHDK and CDR2 as SYGVNS. The V end lost 7 bases, the J end lost 8 bases, and 9 bases lay between the germline ends.

The gene calls are TRBV5-1 and TRBJ2-2; tentatively, D is TRBD1 (7 bases). The V gene's germline CDR1 is SGHRS and CDR2 YFSETQ. V dropped 4 bases and J dropped 3 bases, with 16 bases sitting between them. CDR3 length equals 16 residues. The CDR3 DNA sequence: TGCGCCAGCAGCCCGGCAGGGGGGCGGTACACCGGGGAGCTGTTTTTT. It yields the protein CASSPAGGRYTGELFF.

This clone was seen more than once but under ten times. The CDR3 nucleotides read TGCGCCAGCAGCTTCCGAGCCAACACCGGGGAGCTGTTTTTT. It codes for CASSFRANTGELFF. J is TRBJ2-2 and V is TRBV5-1; D is unclear. Germline V gene sequence: CDR1 SGHRS, CDR2 YFSETQ. V was pared by 2 bases and J by 2 bases, with 7 bases between. CDR3 length equals 14 residues. Together with reference TRBV5-1 and TRBJ2-2, the CDR3 gives the full variable domain: KAGVTQTPRYLIKTRGQQVTLSCSPISGHRSVSWYQQTPGQGLQFLFEYFSETQRNKGNFPGRFSGRQFSNSRSEMNVSTLELGDSALYLCASSFRANTGELFFGEGSRLTVL.

The chain joins TRBV6-5 to TRBJ2-7, with D possibly TRBD2 on 7 matching bases. CDR1 and CDR2 (germline): MNHEY, SVGAGI. This CDR3 comprises 13 residues. Trimming took off 0 bases at V and 10 bases at J, with 13 bases between the two ends. The CDR3 DNA is TGTGCCAGCAGTTACTCGTTAGGGGGGGACCAGTACTTC. Protein: CASSYSLGGDQYF.

The genes are TRBV6-5 and TRBJ2-7, with 12 nucleotides matching TRBD1. The CDR3 totals 15 residues. V gave up 6 bases and J gave up 7 bases; unmatched junction bases: 10. The germline CDR1 and CDR2 sequences are MNHEY and SVGAGI. The DNA for the CDR3 is TGTGCCAGCAGCAGGTCGGGACAGGGGGCGTCAGAGCAGTACTTC. Its translation: CASSRSGQGASEQYF.

In this sample, this clone turned up many times. The chain joins TRBV10-1 to TRBJ1-2, with 8 bases lining up with TRBD1. The CDR3 extends over 13 amino acids. V dropped 7 bases and J dropped 4; count of bases not matched to a gene: 5. The germline CDR1 and CDR2 sequences are WNHNN and SYGVQD (reference sequence). The CDR3 here is CASNGRGRYGYTF. Here the CDR3 DNA reads TGCGCCAGCAACGGCAGGGGGCGCTATGGCTACACCTTC.